A selection of T cell receptor beta chains follows, all from one sample in a study of cytomegalovirus exposure and HLA in healthy donors. The protocol was immunoSEQ multiplex PCR, while the TCRdb copy is restricted to in-frame clones and leaves out a portion. Of 170,000 or so clones detected, around 82% appear once; the ten largest clones hold around 5.7%. Material for sequencing was PBMCs. The origin of the receptors is a man aged 35 to 55 in good health and CMV-seronegative. The CDR3 runs from the conserved cysteine through the conserved F or W. D genes are given only for firm matches. Clone size is given for some rows only: seen once, a few or many times, or a class if the clone is expanded.

>TRBJ2-3|TRBV28|-|TRBD2
CASSRRTSGAGTDTQYF
TGTGCCAGCAGCCGAAGGACTAGCGGGGCTGGCACAGATACGCAGTATTTT
>TRBJ2-1|TRBV15|-|TRBD2
CATSRDINSGGADEQFF
TGTGCCACCAGCAGAGATATTAATAGCGGGGGGGCCGATGAGCAGTTCTTC
>TRBJ2-7|TRBV30|-|-
CAWSVGGSYEQYF
TGTGCCTGGAGTGTAGGCGGGTCCTACGAGCAGTACTTC
>TRBJ2-1|TRBV4-3|-|-
CASSYSGDLAETNEQFF
TGCGCCAGCAGCTACTCAGGGGACCTAGCGGAGACCAATGAGCAGTTCTTC
>TRBJ1-1|TRBV9|-|-
CASSVASIGAEAFF
TGTGCCAGCAGCGTAGCATCCATCGGGGCTGAAGCTTTCTTT
>TRBJ2-3|TRBV7-9|few|TRBD1
CASRLQGTDTQYF
TGTGCCAGCAGGTTACAGGGGACAGATACGCAGTATTTT
>TRBJ1-1|TRBV27|-|-
CASSFLLSPQGTEAFF
TGTGCCAGCAGTTTTTTACTGAGCCCGCAGGGCACTGAAGCTTTCTTT
>TRBJ2-5|TRBV5-4|-|TRBD2
CASSPSGPWETQYF
TGTGCCAGCAGCCCTAGCGGGCCATGGGAGACCCAGTACTTC
>TRBJ1-4|TRBV4-3|-|TRBD1
CASSQEGQGGRLFF
TGCGCCAGCAGCCAAGAGGGACAGGGAGGCAGACTGTTTTTT
>TRBJ2-3|TRBV19|-|-
CASRKSGSTTDTQYF
TGTGCCAGTAGGAAAAGCGGTAGCACCACAGATACGCAGTATTTT
>TRBJ2-1|TRBV7-6|-|TRBD2
CASSLSGGYNEQFF
TGTGCCAGCAGCTTAAGCGGGGGCTACAATGAGCAGTTCTTC
>TRBJ2-7|TRBV12-5|-|TRBD2
CASGLVLGLGVHEQYF
TGTGCTAGTGGTTTGGTTCTGGGACTAGGGGTCCACGAGCAGTACTTC
>TRBJ2-3|TRBV7-8|-|TRBD2
CASSLLSAGEGPDTQYF
TGTGCCAGCAGCTTACTCTCAGCGGGAGAGGGGCCAGATACGCAGTATTTT
>TRBJ2-5|TRBV9|-|-
CASSVSGIQETQYF
TGTGCCAGCAGCGTATCAGGGATCCAAGAGACCCAGTACTTC
>TRBJ2-3|TRBV25-1|once|-
CASSGKTPFITSTDTQYF
TGTGCCAGCAGTGGCAAAACTCCCTTTATTACTAGCACAGATACGCAGTATTTT
>TRBJ2-5|TRBV7-9|-|TRBD2
CASSDSGAKQETQYF
TGTGCCAGCAGTGACAGCGGGGCGAAACAAGAGACCCAGTACTTC
>TRBJ2-7|TRBV19|-|TRBD1
CASSRPGQGIHEQYF
TGTGCCAGTAGTAGACCGGGACAGGGAATTCACGAGCAGTACTTC